These T cell receptor beta chains were read from a single sample in a study of blood T cell repertoires in COVID-19. Sequenced by immunoSEQ multiplex PCR; TCRdb stores in-frame clones only, minus some. The sample lists 180,000 or so clones, 75% to 80% occurring once. Sequenced input: peripheral blood. The receptors originated from a woman aged 50 to 60 with active or convalescent COVID-19. Each CDR3 is given with its conserved first and last residue. Each record gives: V gene, D gene, J gene, clone size, CDR3 DNA, CDR3 protein. D genes are given only for firm matches. Clone size is stated in some rows and not others, as once, few, many or a class when expanded.

v_call: TRBV5-1; d_call: NA; j_call: TRBJ1-2; clone_size: NA; cdr3_nt: TGCGCCAGCAGATTGGACGTGAGAAACTATGGCTACACCTTC; cdr3_aa: CASRLDVRNYGYTF
v_call: TRBV3-1/TRBV3-2; d_call: TRBD1; j_call: TRBJ2-2; clone_size: NA; cdr3_nt: TGTGCCAGCAGCCAAGTGTCGGCAGGGGGTACCGGGGAGCTGTTTTTT; cdr3_aa: CASSQVSAGGTGELFF
v_call: TRBV5-4; d_call: TRBD2; j_call: TRBJ2-3; clone_size: NA; cdr3_nt: TGTGCCAGCAGCTTAGCGGGGGGCCGCACAGATACGCAGTATTTT; cdr3_aa: CASSLAGGRTDTQYF
v_call: TRBV2; d_call: TRBD2; j_call: TRBJ2-5; clone_size: NA; cdr3_nt: TGTGCCAGCAGTGAAGGGCTAGCGGGGGCCGGGGAGACCCAGTACTTC; cdr3_aa: CASSEGLAGAGETQYF
v_call: TRBV6-5; d_call: NA; j_call: TRBJ1-2; clone_size: few; cdr3_nt: TGTGCCAGCAGTTACTCTCCAGGGTCAAGCTATGGCTACACCTTC; cdr3_aa: CASSYSPGSSYGYTF
v_call: TRBV7-2; d_call: NA; j_call: TRBJ1-5; clone_size: once; cdr3_nt: TGTGCCAGCAGCGTACAGGGAAATCAGCCCCAGCATTTT; cdr3_aa: CASSVQGNQPQHF
v_call: TRBV10-3; d_call: NA; j_call: TRBJ1-5; clone_size: NA; cdr3_nt: TGTGCCATCAGTGAGTCGAAGCCGGGGGGTCAGCCCCAGCATTTT; cdr3_aa: CAISESKPGGQPQHF
v_call: TRBV5-1; d_call: TRBD2; j_call: TRBJ2-2; clone_size: NA; cdr3_nt: TGCGCCAGCAGCTTGGATGGGGGAGGGCGGCGAAGGGAGCTGTTTTTT; cdr3_aa: CASSLDGGGRRRELFF
v_call: TRBV27; d_call: TRBD2; j_call: TRBJ2-3; clone_size: NA; cdr3_nt: TGTGCCAGCAGTTCCCACGGCGCGGGGGGCCTTTCTAGCACAGATACGCAGTATTTT; cdr3_aa: CASSSHGAGGLSSTDTQYF
v_call: TRBV7-2; d_call: NA; j_call: TRBJ1-2; clone_size: few; cdr3_nt: TGTGCCAGCACTCCCACTCGTAACTATGGCTACACCTTC; cdr3_aa: CASTPTRNYGYTF
v_call: TRBV5-1; d_call: TRBD2; j_call: TRBJ2-2; clone_size: many; cdr3_nt: TGCGCCAGCAGGCCGACTCCGGGGGGCGGGGAGCTGTTTTTT; cdr3_aa: CASRPTPGGGELFF
v_call: TRBV3-1/TRBV3-2; d_call: NA; j_call: TRBJ1-2; clone_size: NA; cdr3_nt: TGTGCCAGCAGCCGGGGGGTTTACTATGGCTACACCTTC; cdr3_aa: CASSRGVYYGYTF
v_call: TRBV4-3; d_call: TRBD2; j_call: TRBJ2-7; clone_size: NA; cdr3_nt: TGCGCCAGCAGCCAAGGAAGCACGGGACTAGCGGGAGTCAGCTACGAGCAGTACTTC; cdr3_aa: CASSQGSTGLAGVSYEQYF
v_call: TRBV12-3/TRBV12-4; d_call: NA; j_call: TRBJ1-1; clone_size: NA; cdr3_nt: TGTGCCAGCAAGTTGGGGCTGAACACTGAAGCTTTCTTT; cdr3_aa: CASKLGLNTEAFF
v_call: TRBV19; d_call: TRBD1; j_call: TRBJ2-7; clone_size: NA; cdr3_nt: TGTGCCAGTAGTGTCCCGGGACAGGGAACCTACGAGCAGTACTTC; cdr3_aa: CASSVPGQGTYEQYF
v_call: TRBV7-3; d_call: NA; j_call: TRBJ2-7; clone_size: NA; cdr3_nt: TGTGCCAGCAGCTCCACAGGGATGGGTGGCGAGCAGTACTTC; cdr3_aa: CASSSTGMGGEQYF
v_call: TRBV25-1; d_call: NA; j_call: TRBJ1-5; clone_size: NA; cdr3_nt: TGTGCCAGCAGCCTTAGCAGGGCGGATCAGCCCCAGCATTTT; cdr3_aa: CASSLSRADQPQHF
v_call: TRBV23-1; d_call: NA; j_call: TRBJ1-2; clone_size: NA; cdr3_nt: TGCGCCAGCAGTCAATCGGGAGGTTATGGCTACACCTTC; cdr3_aa: CASSQSGGYGYTF
v_call: TRBV15; d_call: TRBD2; j_call: TRBJ2-3; clone_size: few; cdr3_nt: TGTGCCACCAGCAGAGTTAGCGGGGGAGATACGCAGTATTTT; cdr3_aa: CATSRVSGGDTQYF
v_call: TRBV29-1; d_call: TRBD2; j_call: TRBJ2-2; clone_size: NA; cdr3_nt: TGCAGCGTTGTGGGGAGGGTAGGCGGGGAGCTGTTTTTT; cdr3_aa: CSVVGRVGGELFF
v_call: TRBV5-1; d_call: NA; j_call: TRBJ1-1; clone_size: NA; cdr3_nt: TGCGCCAGCAGCTTGACAGGCAACCTGAACACTGAAGCTTTCTTT; cdr3_aa: CASSLTGNLNTEAFF
v_call: TRBV18; d_call: TRBD1; j_call: TRBJ2-7; clone_size: NA; cdr3_nt: TGTGCCAGCTCCCAAAGACAGGGCGCTGACGAGCAGTACTTC; cdr3_aa: CASSQRQGADEQYF
v_call: TRBV18; d_call: NA; j_call: TRBJ1-5; clone_size: NA; cdr3_nt: TGTGCCAGCTCACTGGTGGAACAGGTCAATCAGCCCCAGCATTTT; cdr3_aa: CASSLVEQVNQPQHF
v_call: TRBV2; d_call: NA; j_call: TRBJ1-2; clone_size: many; cdr3_nt: TGTGCCAGCACCGTAAGACAGGACTATGGCTACACCTTC; cdr3_aa: CASTVRQDYGYTF
v_call: TRBV6-1; d_call: TRBD1; j_call: TRBJ1-6; clone_size: NA; cdr3_nt: TGTGCCAGCAGCCGGGACAGGGTACGATCACCCCTCCACTTT; cdr3_aa: CASSRDRVRSPLHF
v_call: TRBV5-1; d_call: TRBD1; j_call: TRBJ1-1; clone_size: NA; cdr3_nt: TGCGCCAGCAGCTTGGGGGGACAGGGGATCGCTGAAGCTTTCTTT; cdr3_aa: CASSLGGQGIAEAFF
v_call: TRBV29-1; d_call: NA; j_call: TRBJ1-5; clone_size: once; cdr3_nt: TGCAGCGTTGCACAGGGAAGCAATCAGCCCCAGCATTTT; cdr3_aa: CSVAQGSNQPQHF
v_call: TRBV6-5; d_call: NA; j_call: TRBJ2-7; clone_size: NA; cdr3_nt: TGTGCCAGCAGTCTCCGCTACCCCGAGCAGTACTTC; cdr3_aa: CASSLRYPEQYF
v_call: TRBV7-2; d_call: NA; j_call: TRBJ1-2; clone_size: NA; cdr3_nt: TGTGCCAGCAGCGTAGGGGGGGCTAACTATGGCTACACCTTC; cdr3_aa: CASSVGGANYGYTF
v_call: TRBV7-9; d_call: NA; j_call: TRBJ2-5; clone_size: NA; cdr3_nt: TGTGCCAGCAGCTCGAGCTATTCGGAGACCCAGTACTTC; cdr3_aa: CASSSSYSETQYF